The 23 T cell receptor beta chains reported below all come from one sample, sequenced in a study of blood T cell repertoires in COVID-19. Sequenced by immunoSEQ multiplex PCR; TCRdb stores in-frame clones only, minus some. The table records around 94,000 clones, more than 85% of them present only once. Sequencing used peripheral blood. The receptors stem from a man in his forties or fifties with active or convalescent COVID-19.

The genes are TRBV2 and TRBJ1-6; 7 nucleotides match TRBD1. CDR1 and CDR2 from the germline V gene are SNHLY and FYNNEI. This CDR3 spans 13 amino acids. CDR3 nucleotides: TGTGCAGGGGGGCAGGGGGTAAATTCACCCCTCCACTTT. This gives the protein CAGGQGVNSPLHF.

The chain joins TRBV6-4 to TRBJ1-2; D ambiguous. The germline gives CDR1 MRHNA, CDR2 SNTAGT. V lost 2 bases and J 3 bases, leaving 4 bases between the germline ends. The CDR3 spans 12 residues. The DNA for the CDR3 is TGTGCCAGCAGTGACCGGGACTATGGCTACACCTTC. Its translation: CASSDRDYGYTF.

CDR3 bases: TGTGCCAGCAGCCCAACAGGGTATTCACCCCTCCACTTT. Amino acids: CASSPTGYSPLHF. The chain employs TRBV14 and TRBJ1-6; D is perhaps TRBD1 (6 bases). CDR1 is SGHDN, CDR2 FVKESK, per germline. The CDR3 length is 13 residues. V was clipped by 4 bases and J by 8 bases, with 9 bases between them. Based on the CDR3 plus reference TRBV14 and TRBJ1-6, the full variable domain is EAGVTQFPSHSVIEKGQTVTLRCDPISGHDNLYWYRRVMGKEIKFLLHFVKESKQDESGMPNNRFLAERTGGTYSTLKVQPAELEDSGVYFCASSPTGYSPLHFGNGTRLTVT.

The V call is TRBV7-2, the J call TRBJ1-4; TRBD1 matches at 8 bases. This CDR3 is 13 amino acids long. V was pared by 5 bases and J by 10 bases, with 6 bases of the junction left unmatched. Germline values: CDR1 SGHTA, CDR2 FQGNSA. CDR3 DNA: TGTGCCAGCAGCACCGAAGACAGGGGAAAACTGTTTTTT. Translation gives CASSTEDRGKLFF.

The chain links TRBV5-1 to TRBJ2-2; D is possibly TRBD2 (7 bases). The V and J ends lost 1 base and 1 base respectively, with 11 bases between them. Looked up from germline, CDR1 is SGHRS and CDR2 is YFSETQ. This CDR3 comprises 16 residues. As DNA, the CDR3 is TGCGCCAGCAGCTTGTCGGGGGGCCTGAACACCGGGGAGCTGTTTTTT. Translated, it gives CASSLSGGLNTGELFF.

The chain recombines TRBV15 with TRBJ2-5; possibly TRBD2 for D (5 bases). Trimming took off 0 bases at V and 4 bases at J, with 9 bases between the two ends. Germline V CDR1 and CDR2: LNHNV, YYDKDF (reference sequence). The CDR3 extends over 14 amino acids. CDR3 sequence (DNA): TGTGCCACCAGCAGAGATCGGGGTCGAGAGACCCAGTACTTC. Amino acids: CATSRDRGRETQYF.

The genes are TRBV27 and TRBJ2-7; 9 positions match TRBD1. After removal of 1 base from V and 0 bases from J, the junction contained 7 bases not matched to a gene. Germline V gene lookup returns CDR1 MNHEY and CDR2 SMNVEV (reference sequence). The CDR3 covers 17 residues. The DNA of the CDR3 is TGTGCCAGCAGTTTATGGCCGGGGGACAGGGCCTCCTACGAGCAGTACTTC. This gives the protein CASSLWPGDRASYEQYF.

This chain joins TRBV4-1 and TRBJ1-1; D uncertain. The CDR3 extends over 12 amino acids. Germline V gene data show CDR1 as MGHRA and CDR2 as YSYEKL. Trimming left V 0 bases short and J 11 bases short, with 10 bases between. CDR3 loop: CASSQDRTDAFF. For the CDR3, the DNA is TGCGCCAGCAGCCAAGATAGAACCGATGCTTTCTTT.

The chain joins TRBV27 to TRBJ2-2, with 7 bases identical to TRBD1. The CDR3 is made up of 16 amino acids. CDR1 and CDR2 (germline): MNHEY, SMNVEV (reference sequence). Trimming cost V 3 bases and J 4 bases; bases outside gene matches: 8. CDR3: CASSLKGGRGTGELFF. The CDR3 DNA sequence: TGTGCCAGCAGTTTGAAAGGGGGCAGGGGCACCGGGGAGCTGTTTTTT.

V usage is TRBV28 and J usage is TRBJ1-4; 12 bases align to TRBD1. After removal of 5 bases from V and 7 bases from J, the junction contained 11 bases not matched to a gene. The CDR3 is made up of 17 amino acids. CDR1 is MDHEN, CDR2 SYDVKM, per germline. In DNA, the CDR3 is TGTGCCAGCAGTCCGTACGGGACAGGGGGCGGAGGTGAAAAACTGTTTTTT. It specifies CASSPYGTGGGGEKLFF.

The V call is TRBV6-6, the J call TRBJ1-5; the D is unclear. The CDR3 sequence is 15 residues long. V lost 4 bases and J 0 bases, leaving 10 bases between the germline ends. Germline CDR1 is MNHNY and CDR2 is SVGAGI (reference sequence). This chain's CDR3 is CASSSADPSNQPQHF. The CDR3 nucleotides are TGTGCCAGCAGTTCAGCGGACCCTAGCAATCAGCCCCAGCATTTT.

The chain employs TRBV10-3 and TRBJ2-1; 9 nucleotides align to TRBD1. Germline CDR1 is ENHRY and CDR2 is SYGVKD. The CDR3 is 13 amino acids. V lost 8 bases to trimming and J lost 6 bases; unmatched junction nucleotides: 5. In DNA, the CDR3 is TGTGCCATCGGGGACAGGGTGAGCAATGAGCAGTTCTTC. Its protein is CAIGDRVSNEQFF.

The V gene is TRBV6-5, the J gene TRBJ2-3; no definite D call. Germline V gives CDR1 MNHEY, CDR2 SVGAGI. The CDR3 length is 14 residues. The V and J ends lost 1 base and 0 bases respectively, with 5 bases between them. CDR3 bases: TGTGCCAGCAGTTACTACTATAGCACAGATACGCAGTATTTT. Amino acid sequence: CASSYYYSTDTQYF.

This chain uses TRBV6-5 with TRBJ2-7; possibly TRBD2 for D (5 bases). The CDR3 is made up of 15 amino acids. Germline V gene lookup returns CDR1 MNHEY and CDR2 SVGAGI. The V gene lost 0 bases and the J gene lost 4 bases, with 13 bases spanning the gap. The CDR3 reads CASSYSSGGDYEQYF. The DNA of the CDR3 is TGTGCCAGCAGTTACTCGAGCGGCGGAGATTACGAGCAGTACTTC.

The V call is TRBV10-3, the J call TRBJ2-1; 9 bases are shared with TRBD1. The CDR3 consists of 16 residues. With V trimmed by 1 base and J by 1 base, 2 bases remained unmatched. The germline gives CDR1 ENHRY, CDR2 SYGVKD. The CDR3 bases are TGTGCCATCAGTGAGTACGGGACAGGGTCCTACAATGAGCAGTTCTTC. It translates to CAISEYGTGSYNEQFF.

V and J are TRBV7-8 and TRBJ2-5, with 7 bases that match TRBD2. V lost 6 bases, J lost 3 bases, and 4 bases stayed unmatched. The CDR3 is 13 amino acids. Germline CDR1 reads SGHVS; CDR2 reads FQNEAQ. This chain's CDR3 is CASSLGLEETQYF. CDR3 bases: TGTGCCAGCAGTCTTGGACTAGAAGAGACCCAGTACTTC.

CDR3 sequence (DNA): TGTGCCAGCCGTAGCGGGGGGGCCGGAGATACGCAGTATTTT. Translation gives CASRSGGAGDTQYF. V is TRBV28 and J is TRBJ2-3; TRBD2 matches 11 bases. The length of the CDR3 is 14 residues. Germline CDR1 and CDR2: MDHEN and SYDVKM. Trimming removed 8 bases from V and 5 bases from J; junction bases left unmatched: 6.

The chain joins TRBV25-1 to TRBJ2-3; possibly TRBD1 for D (5 bases). V shed 4 bases and J shed 3 bases, with 14 bases lying between them. CDR1 MGHDK and CDR2 SYGVNS come from the germline V gene. This CDR3 comprises 15 residues. The DNA of the CDR3 is TGTGCCAGCAGTGGACAGCAAAGCAGAACAGATACGCAGTATTTT. Translated: CASSGQQSRTDTQYF.

The chain is built from TRBV7-9 and TRBJ2-7, with TRBD1 identical over 10 bases. The V and J ends lost 8 bases and 2 bases, in that order; junction bases with no gene match: 3. The germline V gene has CDR1 SEHNR and CDR2 FQNEAQ (reference sequence). This CDR3 contains 13 residues. The CDR3 bases are TGTGCCAGCGGGACAGGGGAGACCTACGAGCAGTACGTC. Its translation is CASGTGETYEQYV.

This sequence joins TRBV28 and TRBJ1-2; D gene ambiguous. V was clipped by 3 bases and J by 2 bases, with 7 bases between them. This CDR3 is 13 amino acids long. CDR1 is MDHEN and CDR2 is SYDVKM in the germline V gene. The CDR3 DNA is TGTGCCAGCAGTTTTTGGCAGAACTATGGCTACACCTTC. Translation: CASSFWQNYGYTF.

This rearrangement joins TRBV6-6 to TRBJ2-2; perhaps TRBD1 as D (5 bases). The CDR3 runs to 14 residues. In germline, CDR1 is MNHNY, CDR2 SVGAGI (reference sequence). V was clipped by 7 bases and J by 5 bases, with 14 bases between them. The CDR3 spells CASNRRVLTGELFF. DNA of the CDR3: TGTGCCAGCAACCGCAGGGTATTGACCGGGGAGCTGTTTTTT.

The chain carries TRBV23-1 and TRBJ1-5; TRBD1 is a possible D gene (5 bases). TRBV23-1 is treated as an ORF (open reading frame) with a function not yet certain. V was shortened by 0 bases and J by 4 bases, with 16 bases between the two germline ends. CDR3 length: 17 amino acids. CDR3 sequence reads: CASSQSGRPGSNQPQHF. CDR3 bases: TGCGCCAGCAGTCAATCGGGTCGGCCAGGGTCTAATCAGCCCCAGCATTTT.

This chain joins TRBV7-2 and TRBJ2-5, with D perhaps TRBD2 (6 bases). The germline gives CDR1 SGHTA, CDR2 FQGNSA. This CDR3 spans 13 amino acids. Deletions cut 4 bases from V and 4 bases from J, with 10 bases between. Written as DNA, the CDR3 is TGTGCCAGCAGCTATGGGGGAGGAGAGACCCAGTACTTC. This encodes CASSYGGGETQYF.